This T cell receptor (beta chain) was identified during a study of T cells in Graves' hyperthyroidism and ophthalmopathy. The CDR3 regions of TCR beta were amplified from RNA transcripts. With the HTBI primer set, the TCR CDR3 went through a first round of RT-PCR. TCRdb independently ran MiXCR on the multiplex PCR reads; one entry per CDR3 protein. The sample records 610,000 or so distinct CDR3 sequences, about 43% being singletons. Trimming removed 6 bases from V and 5 bases from J, with 17 bases in between. The CDR3 runs 14 residues. In germline, CDR1 is SGHRS, CDR2 YFSETQ. Sample: peripheral blood or thyroid tissue (not recorded which). This receptor was identified in a woman aged 18-35 years with Graves' hyperthyroidism. The chain combines TRBV5-1 with TRBJ2-5; D is undetermined. The CDR3 DNA is TGCGCCAGCACCCCCAGAGGCGGTGGGGAGACCCAGTACTTC. Residues: CASTPRGGGETQYF.